This passage covers 21 T cell receptor beta chains from one sample sequenced in a study of OX40 agonist ivuxolimab in advanced cancers. Clones were read by immunoSEQ multiplex PCR, and TCRdb kept only the in-frame ones, dropping some. The data show 99,000 or so clones, with 94% seen just once and about 0.17% held by the top ten. The source material was CD4+ or CD8+ T cells sorted from blood, sampled in a trial of the OX40 agonist ivuxolimab. The receptors originated from an adult with an advanced solid tumor such as melanoma, head and neck, liver or kidney cancer.

A few counts support this clone. This rearrangement joins TRBV4-2 to TRBJ1-1, with no clear D. V was pared by 0 bases and J by 1 base, with 9 bases between. Germline CDR1 is LGHNA and CDR2 is YNFKEQ. The CDR3 spans 15 residues. CDR3 protein: CASSQDYDGNTEAFF. The CDR3 region has the DNA TGTGCCAGCAGCCAAGATTATGACGGGAACACTGAAGCTTTCTTT.

The chain recombines TRBV9 with TRBJ1-2; D uncertain. CDR3 length: 16 residues. V lost 3 bases and J lost 0, with 15 bases in between. Germline CDR1 SGDLS, CDR2 YYNGEE. CDR3 coding DNA: TGTGCCAGCAGCGCTTTCGGGCGGGGAGCTAACTATGGCTACACCTTC. This encodes CASSAFGRGANYGYTF. The entire variable domain, with the rest obtained from reference TRBV9 and TRBJ1-2, is as follows: DSGVTQTPKHLITATGQRVTLRCSPRSGDLSVYWYQQSLDQGLQFLIQYYNGEERAKGNILERFSAQQFPDLHSELNLSSLELGDSALYFCASSAFGRGANYGYTFGSGTRLTVV.

The chain is built from TRBV18 and TRBJ1-5, with D hard to call. The CDR3 extends over 15 amino acids. Trimming pared 6 bases from V and 0 bases from J, leaving 12 bases between. Per germline, CDR1 KGHSH and CDR2 LQKENI. The CDR3 bases are TGTGCCAGCTCCCCCGGGGTAAATAGCAATCAGCCCCAGCATTTT. This sequence encodes CASSPGVNSNQPQHF.

This clone was found once. The gene calls are TRBV15 and TRBJ2-7, with 8 bases matching TRBD1. This CDR3 spans 16 amino acids. Trimming removed 0 bases from V and 0 bases from J; junction bases left unmatched: 4. Per germline, CDR1 LNHNV and CDR2 YYDKDF (reference sequence). Here the CDR3 reads CATSRDGTGGSYEQYF. In nucleotides, the CDR3 is TGTGCCACCAGCAGAGATGGGACAGGAGGCTCCTACGAGCAGTACTTC.

The chain employs TRBV6-4 and TRBJ1-5, with D unclear. The CDR3 spans 14 residues. Trimming removed 3 bases at V and 3 bases at J, with 9 bases between. Germline V gives CDR1 MRHNA, CDR2 SNTAGT. Written as DNA, the CDR3 is TGTGCCAGCAGTGAAAACGGGAACAATCAGCCCCAGCATTTT. Translation: CASSENGNNQPQHF.

This clone has only a few counts. The genes are TRBV28 and TRBJ1-6, with 8 bases identical to TRBD1. Germline assignment: CDR1 MDHEN and CDR2 SYDVKM. This CDR3 is 15 amino acids long. J gave up 10 bases and V 6 bases, and 11 bases lay outside the gene matches. This CDR3 reads CASRLQGAGGSPLHF. CDR3 nucleotide sequence: TGTGCCAGCAGACTCCAGGGGGCTGGCGGATCACCCCTCCACTTT.

This clone has a single count. The genes are TRBV9 and TRBJ2-2; TRBD2 matches at 10 bases. The trim removed 2 bases at V and 1 base at J, leaving 5 bases unmatched. The CDR3 spans 17 residues. CDR1 is SGDLS, CDR2 YYNGEE, per germline. CDR3 residues: CASSVLAGVRNTGELFF. CDR3 nucleotides: TGTGCCAGCAGCGTTCTAGCGGGAGTACGGAACACCGGGGAGCTGTTTTTT.

This chain joins TRBV29-1 and TRBJ1-5, with 12 bases lining up with TRBD1. The germline CDR1 and CDR2 sequences are SQVTM and ANQGSEA. The CDR3 consists of 16 residues. Trimming took 6 bases from V and 6 from J; bases not matched to a gene: 12. The CDR3 reads CSVAGLPGQGAQPQHF. The DNA of the CDR3 is TGCAGCGTGGCGGGGCTCCCGGGACAGGGGGCTCAGCCCCAGCATTTT.

This clone was found once. This sequence joins TRBV4-3 and TRBJ1-4; weak D call: TRBD1 (5 bases). Trimming left V 0 bases short and J 6 bases short, with 14 bases between. In germline, CDR1 is LGHNA, CDR2 YSLEER. CDR3 length equals 16 residues. CDR3 sequence (DNA): TGCGCCAGCAGCCAAGATGGGAGGGGAGGGGATGAAAAACTGTTTTTT. Protein sequence: CASSQDGRGGDEKLFF.

The chain carries TRBV6-5 and TRBJ1-2, with D unclear. Per the germline V gene, CDR1 is MNHEY and CDR2 is SVGAGI. The V end lost 2 bases, the J end lost 4 bases, and 11 bases lay between the germline ends. CDR3 length equals 14 residues. The chain's CDR3 is CASSYRDLGYGYTF. CDR3 nucleotides: TGTGCCAGCAGTTACCGGGATCTCGGCTATGGCTACACCTTC.

The chain employs TRBV10-3 and TRBJ2-5; tentatively, D is TRBD2 (5 bases). Per germline, CDR1 ENHRY and CDR2 SYGVKD. The V and J ends lost 2 bases and 4 bases respectively, with 5 bases between them. CDR3 size: 12 residues. CDR3 nucleotides: TGTGCCATCAGTGAGGAGGGAGAGACCCAGTACTTC. The encoded protein is CAISEEGETQYF.

The V gene is TRBV7-2, the J gene TRBJ2-1; 10 bases match TRBD2. CDR3 length: 14 residues. Germline lookup yields CDR1 SGHTA and CDR2 FQGNSA. J was trimmed by 6 bases and V by 7 bases; bases with no gene match: 6. CDR3 sequence (DNA): TGTGCCAGCATCCTAGCGGGGGCCTCCAATGAGCAGTTCTTC. This translates into CASILAGASNEQFF.

The chain combines TRBV18 with TRBJ2-7; possible D gene TRBD2, 7 bases. Trimming removed 4 bases from V and 5 bases from J, with 15 bases in between. Germline CDR1 KGHSH, CDR2 LQKENI. CDR3 size: 14 residues. The CDR3 spells CASSLPGGVNEQYF. The DNA of the CDR3 is TGTGCCAGCTCACTCCCGGGGGGCGTAAACGAGCAGTACTTC.

V is TRBV5-1 and J is TRBJ2-1; TRBD1 matches at 11 bases. CDR3 length equals 16 residues. Germline V gene sequence: CDR1 SGHRS, CDR2 YFSETQ. V lost 7 bases to trimming and J lost 1 base; unmatched junction nucleotides: 7. CDR3 coding DNA: TGCGCCAGCTACCGGGACAGGGGGTTTTCCTACAATGAGCAGTTCTTC. This codes for CASYRDRGFSYNEQFF.

The chain combines TRBV6-1 with TRBJ2-7; D unresolved. Germline V CDR1 and CDR2: MNHNS, SASEGT. V lost 9 bases, J lost 2 bases, and 14 bases lay in between. The CDR3 runs to 13 residues. In DNA, the CDR3 is TGTGCCAGTTCTTGGCAGGTCCCCTACGAGCAGTACTTC. Translated, it gives CASSWQVPYEQYF.

V usage is TRBV2 and J usage is TRBJ2-7; 11 nucleotides line up with TRBD2. The V and J ends lost 6 bases and 0 bases, in that order; junction bases with no gene match: 13. Germline assignment: CDR1 SNHLY and CDR2 FYNNEI. The CDR3 length is 18 residues. This CDR3 reads CASRGALAGGQSSYEQYF. CDR3 DNA sequence: TGTGCCAGCAGGGGGGCTCTAGCGGGGGGCCAGAGCTCCTACGAGCAGTACTTC.

The chain links TRBV19 to TRBJ1-5; 7 bases are a match to TRBD1. With V trimmed by 7 bases and J by 3 bases, 6 bases remained unmatched. The CDR3 is made up of 14 amino acids. Germline V lookup: CDR1 LNHDA, CDR2 SQIVND (reference sequence). The CDR3 sequence: CASKDRVYNQPQHF. DNA of the CDR3: TGTGCCAGTAAAGACAGGGTTTACAATCAGCCCCAGCATTTT.

The V and J genes are TRBV10-2 and TRBJ2-3; 7 bases line up with TRBD2. Germline V gives CDR1 WSHSY, CDR2 SAAADI. The CDR3 length is 17 residues. The V and J ends lost 0 bases and 2 bases, in that order; junction bases with no gene match: 8. DNA for the CDR3: TGCGCCAGCAGTGAGTCTCTCTGGGGGACTAACACAGATACGCAGTATTTT. Protein: CASSESLWGTNTDTQYF.

This clone has a single count. The chain is built from TRBV6-1 and TRBJ1-5; the match to TRBD1 covers 9 bases. The CDR3 is made up of 16 amino acids. Germline CDR1 reads MNHNS; CDR2 reads SASEGT. J gave up 3 bases and V 4 bases, and 7 bases lay outside the gene matches. For the CDR3, the DNA is TGTGCCAGCAGTGCCCAGGGGACAGGGATCAATCAGCCCCAGCATTTT. Translated: CASSAQGTGINQPQHF.

This clone was seen a few times. V is TRBV10-3 and J is TRBJ2-7; a possible D gene is TRBD1 (6 bases). V was shortened by 6 bases and J by 2 bases, with 14 bases between the two germline ends. This CDR3 contains 14 residues. Germline CDR1 is ENHRY and CDR2 is SYGVKD. CDR3 region: CAIRSTGRPYEQYF. CDR3 in DNA: TGTGCCATCAGGTCGACAGGTAGGCCCTACGAGCAGTACTTC.

The chain has TRBV4-3 and TRBJ1-2; 8 bases are shared with TRBD1. The CDR3 totals 15 residues. Germline V gene lookup returns CDR1 LGHNA and CDR2 YSLEER. The trim removed 0 bases at V and 8 bases at J, leaving 8 bases unmatched. In DNA, the CDR3 is TGCGCCAGCAGCCAAGATTGGGGACAGGCGCGGGGCTACACCTTC. Encoded protein: CASSQDWGQARGYTF.